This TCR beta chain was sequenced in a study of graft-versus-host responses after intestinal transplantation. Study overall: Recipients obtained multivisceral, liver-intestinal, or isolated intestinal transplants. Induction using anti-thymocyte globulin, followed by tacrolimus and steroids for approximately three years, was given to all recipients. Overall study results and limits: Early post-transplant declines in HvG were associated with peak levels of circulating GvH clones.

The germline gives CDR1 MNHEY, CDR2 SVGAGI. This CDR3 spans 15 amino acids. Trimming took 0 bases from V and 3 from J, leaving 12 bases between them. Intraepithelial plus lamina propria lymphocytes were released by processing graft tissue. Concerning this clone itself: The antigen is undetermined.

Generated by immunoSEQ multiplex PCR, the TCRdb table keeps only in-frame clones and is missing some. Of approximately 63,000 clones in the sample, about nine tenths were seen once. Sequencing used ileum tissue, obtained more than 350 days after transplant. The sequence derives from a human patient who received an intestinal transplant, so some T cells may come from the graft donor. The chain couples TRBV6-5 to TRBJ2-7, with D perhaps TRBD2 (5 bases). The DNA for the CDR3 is TGTGCCAGCAGTTACTCGAGGGCCCGGGACTACGAGCAGTACTTC. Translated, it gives CASSYSRARDYEQYF.